This entry concerns a single TCR beta chain. What it binds is unknown. The source of the sample is a study of T cells after yellow fever vaccination. Study information: Fractions of low cell number were prepared using SMART-Seq v4 Ultra Low Input. General observations from the study: Clones that expanded after primary vaccination mostly reappeared after the booster (96% CD4, 75% to 90% CD8). There was a possibility that FACS-sorted repertoires contained abundant clonotypes contaminating from the bulk population.

Template-switching 5'RACE yielded the TCR cDNA; a universal primer site and UMIs were added in the process. Each CDR3 protein is one row after TCRdb ran MiXCR on the 5' RACE reads. Of around 230,000 distinct CDR3 sequences in the sample, roughly 6.2% are singletons; the top ten hold 0.85% to 1.2%. The CDR3 covers 15 residues. V lost 2 bases to trimming and J lost 0 bases, with 10 bases between them. Germline lookup yields CDR1 DFQATT and CDR2 SNEGSKA (reference sequence). The sequencing here drew on CD4+ T cells sorted from PBMCs, taken on the day of the yellow fever booster vaccination. This rearrangement joins TRBV20-1 to TRBJ2-2, with D hard to call. This TCR was sampled from a man under 40 who received the YFV17D yellow fever vaccine. In nucleotides, the CDR3 is TGCAGTGCTAGATCCAATACTCCGAACACCGGGGAGCTGTTTTTT. It encodes CSARSNTPNTGELFF.